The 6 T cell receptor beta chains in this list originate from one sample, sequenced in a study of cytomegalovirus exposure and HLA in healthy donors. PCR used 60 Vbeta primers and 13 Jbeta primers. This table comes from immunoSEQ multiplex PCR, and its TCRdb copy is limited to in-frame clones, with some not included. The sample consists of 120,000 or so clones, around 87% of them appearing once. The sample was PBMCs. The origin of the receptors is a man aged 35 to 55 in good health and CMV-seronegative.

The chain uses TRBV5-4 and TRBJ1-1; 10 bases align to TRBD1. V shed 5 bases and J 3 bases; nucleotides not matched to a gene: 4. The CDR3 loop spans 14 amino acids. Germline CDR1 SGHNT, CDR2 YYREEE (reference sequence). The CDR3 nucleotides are TGTGCCAGCAGACCCGGGACAGGGGACACTGAAGCTTTCTTT. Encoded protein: CASRPGTGDTEAFF.

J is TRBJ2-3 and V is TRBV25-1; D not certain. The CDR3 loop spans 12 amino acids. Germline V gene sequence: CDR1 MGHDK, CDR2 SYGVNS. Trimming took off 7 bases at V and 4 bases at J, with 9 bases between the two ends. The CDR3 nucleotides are TGTGCCAGCACGGGTTGGGCAGATACGCAGTATTTT. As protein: CASTGWADTQYF. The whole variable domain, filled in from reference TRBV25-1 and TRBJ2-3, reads EADIYQTPRYLVIGTGKKITLECSQTMGHDKMYWYQQDPGMELHLIHYSYGVNSTEKGDLSSESTVSRIRTEHFPLTLESARPSHTSQYLCASTGWADTQYFGPGTRLTVL.

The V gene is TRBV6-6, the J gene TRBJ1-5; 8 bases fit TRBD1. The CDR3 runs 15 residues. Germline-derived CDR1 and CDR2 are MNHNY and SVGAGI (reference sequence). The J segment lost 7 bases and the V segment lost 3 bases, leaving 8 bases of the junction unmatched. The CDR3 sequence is CASSYLTGGRQPQHF. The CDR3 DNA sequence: TGTGCCAGCAGTTATCTCACAGGGGGAAGACAGCCCCAGCATTTT.

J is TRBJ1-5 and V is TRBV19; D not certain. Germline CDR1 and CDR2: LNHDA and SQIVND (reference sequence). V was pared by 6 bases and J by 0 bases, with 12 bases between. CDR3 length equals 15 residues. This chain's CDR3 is CASRTDTDSNQPQHF. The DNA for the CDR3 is TGTGCCAGTAGAACCGACACGGATAGCAATCAGCCCCAGCATTTT.

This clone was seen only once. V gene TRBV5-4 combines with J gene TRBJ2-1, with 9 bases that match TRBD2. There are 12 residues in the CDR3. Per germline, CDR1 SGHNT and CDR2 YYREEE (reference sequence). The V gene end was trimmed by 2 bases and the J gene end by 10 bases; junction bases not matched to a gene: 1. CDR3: CASSFLAGEQFF. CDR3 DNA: TGTGCCAGCAGCTTTCTAGCGGGGGAGCAGTTCTTC.

CDR3 in DNA: TGTGCCAGTAGTATTGACTGGGCGGGAGCGAACACCGGGGAGCTGTTTTTT. This sequence encodes CASSIDWAGANTGELFF. The V gene is TRBV19, the J gene TRBJ2-2; TRBD2 agrees at 7 bases. The CDR3 totals 17 residues. Germline V gene sequence: CDR1 LNHDA, CDR2 SQIVND (reference sequence). V was clipped by 3 bases and J by 0 bases; unmatched bases: 7.